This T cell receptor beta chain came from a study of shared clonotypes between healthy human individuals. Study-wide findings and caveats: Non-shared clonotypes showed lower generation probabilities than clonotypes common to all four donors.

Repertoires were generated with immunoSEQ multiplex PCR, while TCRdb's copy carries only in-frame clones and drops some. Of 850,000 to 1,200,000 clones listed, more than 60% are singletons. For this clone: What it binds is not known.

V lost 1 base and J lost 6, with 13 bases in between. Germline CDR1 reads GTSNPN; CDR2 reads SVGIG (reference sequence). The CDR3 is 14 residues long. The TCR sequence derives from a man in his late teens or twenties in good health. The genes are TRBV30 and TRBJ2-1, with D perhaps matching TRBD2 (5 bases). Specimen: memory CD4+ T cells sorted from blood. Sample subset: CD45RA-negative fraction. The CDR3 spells CAWSGLADSNEQFF. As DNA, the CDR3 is TGTGCCTGGAGTGGCCTAGCCGATTCCAATGAGCAGTTCTTC.